The clone carrying this T cell receptor beta chain was recorded once. The record originates from a study of T cell changes during pregnancy in multiple sclerosis. Germline V CDR1 and CDR2: WSHSY, SAAADI. V was pared by 5 bases and J by 7 bases, with 4 bases of the junction left unmatched. The CDR3 runs to 14 residues. Some clones are missing from TCRdb's copy, which holds only in-frame ones; the method was immunoSEQ multiplex PCR. The table has about 60,000 clones, about 89% seen once. The TCR comes from a female donor with multiple sclerosis, enrolled in a pregnancy study. The sample was CD4+ T cells from peripheral blood mononuclear cells, taken in the first trimester of pregnancy. The chain carries TRBV10-2 and TRBJ1-4; 10 bases are a match to TRBD1. The CDR3 region has the DNA TGCGCCAGCAGTACGGGACAGGGGATTGAAAAACTGTTTTTT. Its protein product is CASSTGQGIEKLFF.